A selection of T cell receptor beta chains follows, all from one sample in a study of T cells in Graves' hyperthyroidism and ophthalmopathy. TCRdb re-analysed the multiplex PCR reads in MiXCR, keeping a single row per CDR3 protein. The data show 750,000 to 950,000 distinct CDR3 sequences, more than 30% seen once. The sample was blood. The receptors shown here come from a man younger than 30 with Graves' hyperthyroidism. CDR3s include the opening cysteine and the closing phenylalanine or tryptophan. D genes are given only for firm matches. Some rows mark clone size as missing; the rest say once, few, many or name a class of expanded clone.

j_call | clone_size | v_call | d_call | cdr3_nt | cdr3_aa
TRBJ1-6 | - | TRBV2 | - | TGTGCCAGCAAGGGCGACTTAAATTCACCCCTCCACTTT | CASKGDLNSPLHF
TRBJ2-2 | few | TRBV2 | TRBD2 | TGTGCCAGCAGTGAAGGCAGCGGGAGAAACACCGGGGAGCTGTTTTTT | CASSEGSGRNTGELFF
TRBJ1-2 | few | TRBV4-1 | TRBD1 | TGCGCCAGCAGCACTATCAGGGGGCATGTGAATGGCTACACCTTC | CASSTIRGHVNGYTF
TRBJ1-5 | - | TRBV7-7 | - | TGTGCCAGCAGTCCAGGGGCTTTTCATCAGCCCCAGCATTTT | CASSPGAFHQPQHF
TRBJ2-5 | - | TRBV12-3/TRBV12-4 | - | TGTGCCAGCAGTTTCCGGCAGGGGAGCAATCGAGAGACCCAGTACTTC | CASSFRQGSNRETQYF
TRBJ1-4 | - | TRBV29-1 | TRBD1 | TGCAGCGTTGCAGGGGGTGGGGACCGCGCTGAAAAACTGTTTTTT | CSVAGGGDRAEKLFF
TRBJ1-2 | - | TRBV6-5 | TRBD1 | TGTGCCAGCAGTGCAGGACAGGGGGGCGACTATGGCTACACCTTC | CASSAGQGGDYGYTF
TRBJ2-7 | - | TRBV6-5 | - | TGTGCCAGCGGAGACGGTCTTCCTTCCTACGAGCAGTACTTC | CASGDGLPSYEQYF
TRBJ2-5 | - | TRBV5-6 | - | TGTGCCGGCAGCACGTCTTGGTCGGGAGAGAGAAAGACCCAGTACTTC | CAGSTSWSGERKTQYF
TRBJ1-1 | many | TRBV25-1 | - | TGTGCCAGCAGTGAAGTAGGGGGTCGAGGTGAAGCTTTCTTT | CASSEVGGRGEAFF
TRBJ1-1 | many | TRBV7-3 | - | TGTGCCAGCAGCAGGTCGGTGGGCACTGAAGCTTTCTTT | CASSRSVGTEAFF
TRBJ1-4 | many | TRBV5-1 | - | TGCGCCAGCAGCCCTCGGGGCGAGAGTTATGAAAAACTGTTTTTT | CASSPRGESYEKLFF